This T cell receptor (beta chain) comes out of a study of T cells in Graves' hyperthyroidism and ophthalmopathy. Study-wide points: A median roughly 6.6 months before onset, the model predicted ophthalmopathy. Ophthalmopathy could be told apart from stable hyperthyroidism with a 13 V-J model.

Amplified TCR beta CDR3 regions derived from RNA transcripts. When the TCR CDR3 underwent first-round RT-PCR, the HTBI primer set was used. TCRdb reprocessed the multiplex PCR reads via MiXCR and lists one record per CDR3 protein. The table includes around 400,000 distinct CDR3 sequences, about 25% detected once. It was uncontrolled infection, other autoimmune disease, pregnancy or lactation that excluded patients. This clonotype was observed at least ten times. Its antigen is not identified. Per germline, CDR1 LGHDT and CDR2 YNNKEL (reference sequence). The V gene lost 3 bases and the J gene lost 3 bases, with 6 bases spanning the gap. This CDR3 has 12 amino acids.

The chain recombines TRBV3-1 with TRBJ2-7; D not resolved. Sequencing was carried out using blood. The TCR sequence derives from a man aged 45-65 years with Graves' hyperthyroidism. DNA of the CDR3: TGTGCCAGCAGCCAGAAGGGCTACGAGCAGTACTTC. Amino acid sequence: CASSQKGYEQYF.